The 29 T cell receptor beta chains below all came from one sample that was sequenced in a study of Graves' ophthalmopathy and Graves' hyperthyroidism. TCR beta CDR3 regions were amplified from RNA transcripts. The workflow started with a first-round RT-PCR run with HTBI primers and then moved on to a second-round multiplex PCR. TCRdb re-analysed the multiplex PCR reads in MiXCR, keeping a single row per CDR3 protein. Here the sample spans some 360,000 distinct CDR3 sequences, about a sixth being singletons. Sequencing input: peripheral blood. The receptors come from an adult woman with stable Graves' hyperthyroidism.

At least ten counts were recorded for this clonotype. The chain recombines TRBV6-5 with TRBJ2-2, with D unresolved. CDR3 length: 15 amino acids. Germline-derived CDR1 and CDR2 are MNHEY and SVGAGI. V shed 5 bases and J shed 1 base, with 11 bases lying between them. The CDR3 sequence: CASSLPLWNTGELFF. In DNA form, the CDR3 reads TGTGCCAGCAGTCTCCCACTGTGGAACACCGGGGAGCTGTTTTTT.

A note on this clonotype: Being one base from a much bigger clone, this may be a read error. Here the CDR3 reads CASSSLHGVAERYF. Written as DNA, the CDR3 is TGTGCCAGCAGCTCCTTGCACGGGGTAGCGGAGCGGTACTTC. V and J are TRBV11-2 and TRBJ2-7; weak D call: TRBD2 (6 bases). CDR1 and CDR2 from the germline V gene are SGHAT and FQNNGV. The CDR3 contains 14 residues.

V and J are TRBV6-1 and TRBJ1-3; D remains unclear. Deletions cut 8 bases from V and 3 bases from J, with 11 bases between. The CDR3 covers 13 residues. Germline CDR1 reads MNHNS; CDR2 reads SASEGT. This CDR3 is CASDGKGGNTIYF. The DNA of the CDR3 is TGTGCCAGCGATGGGAAGGGTGGAAACACCATATATTTT.

The chain couples TRBV6-1 to TRBJ2-7, with 10 positions matching TRBD2. Germline loops: CDR1 MNHNS, CDR2 SASEGT. This CDR3 has 15 residues. Trimming at V came to 6 bases and at J to 0 bases, leaving 5 bases not matched to a gene. The CDR3 DNA reads TGTGCCAGCAGCTGGACTAGCGGACCCTCCTACGAGCAGTACTTC. It yields the protein CASSWTSGPSYEQYF.

The rearrangement joins TRBV5-1 to TRBJ2-2; no clear D gene. The CDR3 runs to 15 residues. V gave up 0 bases and J gave up 4 bases, with 10 bases separating them. Germline V CDR1 and CDR2: SGHRS, YFSETQ. The CDR3 sequence is CASSLGQLGTGELFF. The CDR3 nucleotides are TGCGCCAGCAGCTTGGGTCAGCTAGGCACCGGGGAGCTGTTTTTT.

This rearrangement joins TRBV6-2 or TRBV6-3 to TRBJ2-1; 10 nucleotides line up with TRBD1. Germline CDR1 reads MNHEY; CDR2 reads SVGEGT. The trim removed 5 bases at V and 6 bases at J, leaving 19 bases unmatched. CDR3 size: 19 residues. The CDR3 protein is CASSPGGQGPPTVFNEQFF. In DNA form, the CDR3 reads TGTGCCAGCAGTCCCGGGGGACAGGGGCCGCCTACCGTTTTCAATGAGCAGTTCTTC.

This clonotype was found many times. The V gene is TRBV11-1, the J gene TRBJ1-1, with D tentatively TRBD1 (6 bases). The CDR3 is 15 amino acids. Germline values: CDR1 SGHAT, CDR2 FQDESV (reference sequence). The V end was cut by 5 bases, the J end by 5 bases, with 18 bases between. The DNA for the CDR3 is TGTGCCAGCAGCCAAGGTATGGGGGGCAGGACTGAAGCTTTCTTT. This translates into CASSQGMGGRTEAFF.

Of note for this clonotype: This may arise from a read error, as a much more abundant clone is one base away. The V and J genes are TRBV12-3 or TRBV12-4 and TRBJ2-2; D possibly matches TRBD1 or TRBD2 (5 bases each). The CDR3 runs to 18 residues. In DNA form, the CDR3 reads TGTGCCAGCAGTCCGGGACGGAGGTCCGGCCATCTCACCGGGGAGCGGTTTTTT. This codes for CASSPGRRSGHLTGERFF.

In nucleotides, the CDR3 is TGTGCCAGCAGCTTAGCGGGCGGGCGGGCCAAAAACATTCAGTACTTC. Amino acids: CASSLAGGRAKNIQYF. The V call is TRBV7-9, the J call TRBJ2-4; maybe TRBD2 (5 bases). This CDR3 contains 16 residues. V shed 0 bases and J shed 1 base, with 10 bases lying between them. The germline CDR1 and CDR2 sequences are SEHNR and FQNEAQ (reference sequence). The whole variable domain, filled in from reference TRBV7-9 and TRBJ2-4, reads DTGVSQNPRHKITKRGQNVTFRCDPISEHNRLYWYRQTLGQGPEFLTYFQNEAQLEKSRLLSDRFSAERPKGSFSTLEIQRTEQGDSAMYLCASSLAGGRAKNIQYFGAGTRLSVL.

This clonotype was counted once. The V and J genes are TRBV30 and TRBJ1-2; D unresolved. The CDR3 contains 13 residues. V was clipped by 0 bases and J by 4 bases, with 9 bases between them. Germline V CDR1 and CDR2: GTSNPN, SVGIG (reference sequence). CDR3 sequence reads: CAWSVPGVYGYTF. In nucleotides, the CDR3 is TGTGCCTGGAGTGTCCCTGGGGTCTATGGCTACACCTTC. The variable domain in full, with the rest retrieved from reference TRBV30 and TRBJ1-2, is SQTIHQWPATLVQPVGSPLSLECTVEGTSNPNLYWYRQAAGRGLQLLFYSVGIGQISSEVPQNLSASRPQDRQFILSSKKLLLSDSGFYLCAWSVPGVYGYTFGSGTRLTVV.

Only a few counts were recorded for this clonotype. The chain is built from TRBV20-1 and TRBJ2-5, with D perhaps TRBD2 (6 bases). From germline, CDR1 is DFQATT and CDR2 SNEGSKA (reference sequence). V was cut by 6 bases and J by 5 bases, with 13 bases left in between. The CDR3 length is 12 residues. The CDR3 is CSARRGLETQYF. In DNA, the CDR3 is TGCAGTGCCCGGCGGGGTTTGGAGACCCAGTACTTC.

This clonotype showed up many times. The chain is built from TRBV2 and TRBJ2-7; tentatively, D is TRBD2 (6 bases). The CDR3 has 12 residues. Germline values: CDR1 SNHLY, CDR2 FYNNEI. The ends were cut back, 3 bases at V and 6 bases at J, with 9 bases in the middle. The CDR3: CASSEGRGEQYF. CDR3 DNA: TGTGCCAGCAGTGAGGGGCGGGGCGAGCAGTACTTC.

Many counts were recorded for this clonotype. The chain is built from TRBV19 and TRBJ1-3, with TRBD1 matching 7 bases. The CDR3 spans 13 residues. Germline lookup yields CDR1 LNHDA and CDR2 SQIVND (reference sequence). The V gene end was trimmed by 6 bases and the J gene end by 7 bases; junction bases not matched to a gene: 6. The CDR3 DNA follows: TGTGCCAGTAGCCTGACAGGGTGGAACACCATATATTTT. Translating it yields CASSLTGWNTIYF.

This clonotype was counted ten times or more. The gene calls are TRBV12-3 or TRBV12-4 and TRBJ2-7; a weak D match, TRBD2 (6 bases). Trimming cost V 3 bases and J 5 bases, with 17 bases left between them. This CDR3 region has 15 residues. CDR3 coding DNA: TGTGCCAGCAGTTTTGCTCGGAGGGCCCCCAACGAGCAGTACTTC. Protein product: CASSFARRAPNEQYF.

This rearrangement joins TRBV3-1 to TRBJ2-2, with D possibly matching TRBD1 (6 bases). With 1 base removed from V and 6 bases from J, the gap between germline ends came to 18 bases. Germline CDR1 reads LGHDT; CDR2 reads YNNKEL (reference sequence). CDR3 length equals 17 residues. CDR3 loop: CASSQGGGPSVAGELFF. Written as DNA, the CDR3 is TGTGCCAGCAGCCAAGGAGGGGGACCTAGTGTGGCCGGGGAGCTGTTTTTT.

This clonotype was picked up a small number of times. J is TRBJ1-3 and V is TRBV10-3, with a possible D match to TRBD1 (5 bases). CDR3 size: 14 residues. Looked up from germline, CDR1 is ENHRY and CDR2 is SYGVKD. V was pared by 4 bases and J by 4 bases, with 11 bases between. CDR3 DNA sequence: TGTGCCATCAGTGGGCAGGGCGCGGGAAACACCATATATTTT. This codes for CAISGQGAGNTIYF.

This clonotype was seen at least ten times. The chain combines TRBV28 with TRBJ2-5; D is unresolved. The CDR3 runs to 13 residues. CDR1 is MDHEN, CDR2 SYDVKM, per germline. The V gene lost 6 bases and the J gene lost 7 bases, with 15 bases spanning the gap. CDR3 coding DNA: TGTGCCAGCAGGGGTAATTTATTTCGGACCCAGTACTTC. Translated: CASRGNLFRTQYF. Together with reference TRBV28 and TRBJ2-5, the CDR3 gives the full variable domain: DVKVTQSSRYLVKRTGEKVFLECVQDMDHENMFWYRQDPGLGLRLIYFSYDVKMKEKGDIPEGYSVSREKKERFSLILESASTNQTSMYLCASRGNLFRTQYFGPGTRLLVL.

Many counts were recorded for this clonotype. The CDR3 DNA reads TGTGCCAGCAGTGAACATGCGGGGTATTTCGCTGAAGCTTTCTTT. This encodes CASSEHAGYFAEAFF. The chain combines TRBV25-1 with TRBJ1-1; no firm D call. This CDR3 is built from 15 residues. Germline lookup yields CDR1 MGHDK and CDR2 SYGVNS. The ends were cut back, 2 bases at V and 6 bases at J, with 16 bases in the middle.

This clonotype was observed a handful of times. The chain carries TRBV30 and TRBJ2-1, with D uncertain. Looked up from germline, CDR1 is GTSNPN and CDR2 is SVGIG (reference sequence). V shed 4 bases and J shed 9 bases, with 19 bases lying between them. The length of the CDR3 is 14 residues. DNA of the CDR3: TGTGCCTGGAACTTGGGAATTCTTATAGCTGAGCAGTTCTTC. It specifies CAWNLGILIAEQFF.

This clonotype was counted a few times. This chain joins TRBV4-2 and TRBJ2-7; possible D gene TRBD2, 5 bases. CDR1 LGHNA and CDR2 YNFKEQ come from the germline V gene. The CDR3 extends over 14 amino acids. Trimming removed 0 bases at V and 0 bases at J, with 6 bases between. The CDR3 coding sequence is TGTGCCAGCAGCCAAGAAACTAGCTCCTACGAGCAGTACTTC. As protein: CASSQETSSYEQYF.

The sample holds many counts of this clonotype. The chain recombines TRBV4-2 with TRBJ2-7, with TRBD2 matching 9 bases. Germline values: CDR1 LGHNA, CDR2 YNFKEQ. The CDR3 totals 17 residues. The ends lost 2 bases at V and 0 bases at J; junction bases unmatched: 8. The DNA of the CDR3 is TGTGCCAGCAGCCAAACCGGGACTAGCCTCAGCTCCTACGAGCAGTACTTC. It codes for CASSQTGTSLSSYEQYF.

Concerning this clonotype: The CDR3 does not close with the conserved phenylalanine or tryptophan, likely indicating a read error. The V gene is TRBV5-1, the J gene TRBJ2-7; TRBD1 matches at 10 bases. Germline trimming cut 4 bases from V and 4 bases from J; bases unmatched to any gene: 5. The CDR3 runs 14 residues. From germline, CDR1 is SGHRS and CDR2 YFSETQ. The CDR3 protein is CASSLRDRGYEQYY. CDR3 DNA sequence: TGCGCCAGCAGCCTCCGGGACAGGGGTTACGAGCAGTACTAC.

The table lists this clonotype with many counts. This chain links TRBV11-2 with TRBJ1-1; no reliable D call. This CDR3 comprises 12 residues. The V gene's germline CDR1 is SGHAT and CDR2 FQNNGV. Between the trimmed V and J ends, which lost 2 bases and 7 bases, there was a span of 8 bases. The DNA of the CDR3 is TGTGCCAGCAGCTTAATCTACAGTGAAGCTTTCTTT. Its translation: CASSLIYSEAFF.

This clonotype was picked up many times. This chain uses TRBV10-3 with TRBJ2-6; D unresolved. Germline CDR1 reads ENHRY; CDR2 reads SYGVKD. Trimming shortened V by 6 bases and J by 2 bases, and 8 bases separated the two germline ends. CDR3 length: 14 amino acids. The CDR3 spells CAISERAGANVLTF. CDR3 DNA sequence: TGTGCCATCAGCGAAAGGGCTGGGGCCAACGTCCTGACTTTC.

V usage is TRBV4-1 and J usage is TRBJ2-5, with TRBD2 matching over 15 bases. The CDR3 has 18 amino acids. V lost 4 bases and J lost 1; bases outside the gene matches: 7. The V gene's germline CDR1 is MGHRA and CDR2 YSYEKL. CDR3 in DNA: TGCGCCAGCAGCCCCGGGACTAGCGGGAGGTATTCCCAAGAGACCCAGTACTTC. This sequence encodes CASSPGTSGRYSQETQYF.

At least ten counts were recorded for this clonotype. The gene calls are TRBV29-1 and TRBJ1-1; D might be TRBD1 (5 bases). This CDR3 has 12 residues. Germline V gives CDR1 SQVTM, CDR2 ANQGSEA. V dropped 7 bases and J dropped 0 bases, with 9 bases sitting between them. CDR3 residues: CSGGGMNTEAFF. CDR3 in DNA: TGCAGCGGGGGCGGAATGAACACTGAAGCTTTCTTT.

There are many counts of this clonotype. The chain couples TRBV24-1 to TRBJ2-2; D unresolved. There are 12 residues in the CDR3. Germline CDR1 reads KGHDR; CDR2 reads SFDVKD. The V gene lost 5 bases and the J gene lost 6 bases, with 6 bases spanning the gap. The CDR3 is CATSVVPGELFF. The CDR3, as DNA: TGTGCCACCAGTGTGGTTCCCGGGGAGCTGTTTTTT.

This clonotype was counted ten times or more. The chain has TRBV6-5 and TRBJ2-7; 7 bases are a match to TRBD1. Germline V gene sequence: CDR1 MNHEY, CDR2 SVGAGI. The V gene end was trimmed by 5 bases and the J gene end by 12 bases; junction bases not matched to a gene: 10. The CDR3 runs to 12 residues. The CDR3 protein is CASSQSDRNLYF. The CDR3 DNA reads TGTGCCAGCAGTCAGTCGGACAGGAATCTGTACTTC.

This clonotype was seen at least ten times. This chain uses TRBV10-3 with TRBJ2-7, with a tentative D call TRBD2 (6 bases). Germline V lookup: CDR1 ENHRY, CDR2 SYGVKD. The germline V and J ends were trimmed by 5 bases and 7 bases, with 18 bases remaining between them. This CDR3 is 14 amino acids long. The DNA for the CDR3 is TGTGCCATCAGTACCCTACGGGAGTCGAGGGAGCAGTACTTC. It yields the protein CAISTLRESREQYF.